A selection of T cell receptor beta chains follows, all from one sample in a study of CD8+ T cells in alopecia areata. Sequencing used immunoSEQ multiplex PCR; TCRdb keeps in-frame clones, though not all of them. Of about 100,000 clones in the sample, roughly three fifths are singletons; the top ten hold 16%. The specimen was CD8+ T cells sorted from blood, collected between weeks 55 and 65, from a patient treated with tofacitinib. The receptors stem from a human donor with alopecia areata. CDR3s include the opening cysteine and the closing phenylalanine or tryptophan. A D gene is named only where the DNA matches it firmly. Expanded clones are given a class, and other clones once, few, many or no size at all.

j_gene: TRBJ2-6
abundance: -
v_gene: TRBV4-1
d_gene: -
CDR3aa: CASSRFDWAGANVLTF
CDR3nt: TGCGCCAGCAGCCGATTCGACTGGGCTGGGGCCAACGTCCTGACTTTC

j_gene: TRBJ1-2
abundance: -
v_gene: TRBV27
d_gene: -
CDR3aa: CASSLRRAGGYTF
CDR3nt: TGTGCCAGCAGTTTGAGGAGGGCGGGTGGCTACACCTTC

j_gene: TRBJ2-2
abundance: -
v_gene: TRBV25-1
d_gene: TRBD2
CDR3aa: CALRGGLFF
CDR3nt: TGTGCCCTACGGGGGGGGCTGTTTTTT

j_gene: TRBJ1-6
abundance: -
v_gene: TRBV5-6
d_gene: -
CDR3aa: CASSLDNSPLHF
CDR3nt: TGTGCCAGCAGCTTGGATAATTCACCCCTCCACTTT

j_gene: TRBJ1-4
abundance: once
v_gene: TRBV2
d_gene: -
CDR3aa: CASSDRGAGNEKLFF
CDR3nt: TGTGCCAGCAGTGATCGTGGGGCCGGAAATGAAAAACTGTTTTTT

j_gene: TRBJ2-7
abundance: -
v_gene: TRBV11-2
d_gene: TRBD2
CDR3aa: CASASGAGEQYF
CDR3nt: TGTGCCAGCGCTAGCGGGGCCGGCGAGCAGTACTTC

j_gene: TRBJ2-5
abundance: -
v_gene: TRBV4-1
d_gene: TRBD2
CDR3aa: CASSQKGLAGEETQYF
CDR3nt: TGCGCCAGCAGCCAAAAGGGACTAGCGGGGGAAGAGACCCAGTACTTC

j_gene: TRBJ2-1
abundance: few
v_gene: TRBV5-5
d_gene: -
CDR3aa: CASSPRGGGKWEQFF
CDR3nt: TGTGCCAGCAGCCCTCGAGGGGGGGGCAAGTGGGAGCAGTTCTTC

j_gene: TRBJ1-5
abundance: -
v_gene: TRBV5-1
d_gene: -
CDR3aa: CASSSNQPQHF
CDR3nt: TGCGCCAGCAGCTCAAATCAGCCCCAGCATTTT

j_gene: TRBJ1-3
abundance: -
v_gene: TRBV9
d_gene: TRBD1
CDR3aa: CASSEDRVSGNTIYF
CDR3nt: TGTGCCAGCAGCGAGGACAGGGTATCTGGAAACACCATATATTTT

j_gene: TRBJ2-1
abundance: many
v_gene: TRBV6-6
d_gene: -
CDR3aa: CASSTGSEQFF
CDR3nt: TGTGCCAGCAGTACAGGGAGTGAGCAGTTCTTC

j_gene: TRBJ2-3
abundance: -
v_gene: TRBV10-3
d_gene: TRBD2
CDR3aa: CAIGGTSGGHTDTQYF
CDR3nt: TGTGCCATCGGCGGGACTAGCGGGGGCCACACAGATACGCAGTATTTT

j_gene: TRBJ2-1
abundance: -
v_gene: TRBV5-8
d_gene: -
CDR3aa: CASSLPTRSNEQFF
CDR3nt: TGTGCCAGCAGCTTGCCCACACGAAGCAATGAGCAGTTCTTC

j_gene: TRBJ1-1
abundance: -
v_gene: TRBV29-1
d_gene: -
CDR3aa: CSVVGNTEALF
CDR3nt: TGCAGCGTCGTAGGGAACACTGAAGCTCTCTTT

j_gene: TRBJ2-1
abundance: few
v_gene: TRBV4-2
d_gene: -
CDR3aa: CASSVYGTSYNEQFF
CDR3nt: TGTGCCAGCAGCGTCTACGGAACGTCGTACAATGAGCAGTTCTTC

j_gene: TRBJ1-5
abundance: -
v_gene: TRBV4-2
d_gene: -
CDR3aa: CASSPKGQTNQPQHF
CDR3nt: TGTGCCAGCAGCCCCAAGGGTCAGACTAATCAGCCCCAGCATTTT

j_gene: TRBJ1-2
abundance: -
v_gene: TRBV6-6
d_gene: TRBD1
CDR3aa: CASSYTWDRGLNGYTF
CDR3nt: TGTGCCAGCAGTTACACCTGGGACAGGGGGCTTAATGGCTACACCTTC

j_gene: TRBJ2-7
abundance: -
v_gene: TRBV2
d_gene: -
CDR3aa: CASSESTVDSYEQYF
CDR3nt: TGTGCCAGCAGTGAATCAACAGTTGATTCCTACGAGCAGTACTTC

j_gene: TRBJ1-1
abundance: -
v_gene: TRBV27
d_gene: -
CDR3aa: CASSLQGREAFF
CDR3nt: TGTGCCAGCAGTTTACAGGGAAGAGAAGCTTTCTTT

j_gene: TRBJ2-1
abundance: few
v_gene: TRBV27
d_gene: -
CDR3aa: CASRLSPLRDSYNEQFF
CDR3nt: TGTGCCAGCAGACTTAGCCCGTTGAGGGACTCCTACAATGAGCAGTTCTTC

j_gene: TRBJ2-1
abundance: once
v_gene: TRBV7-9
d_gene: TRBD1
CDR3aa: CASSSGTGDYNEQFF
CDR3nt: TGTGCCAGCAGCTCTGGGACAGGGGACTACAATGAGCAGTTCTTC

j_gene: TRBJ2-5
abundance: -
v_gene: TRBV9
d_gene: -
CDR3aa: CASSVSTAVGETQYF
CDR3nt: TGTGCCAGCAGCGTGTCTACCGCCGTGGGGGAGACCCAGTACTTC

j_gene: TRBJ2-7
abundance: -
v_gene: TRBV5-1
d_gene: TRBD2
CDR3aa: CASSLVPSGVYEQYF
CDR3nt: TGCGCCAGCAGCTTGGTTCCTAGCGGGGTCTACGAGCAGTACTTC

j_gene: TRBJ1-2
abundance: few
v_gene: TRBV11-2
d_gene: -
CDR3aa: CASSGNFGRNYGYTF
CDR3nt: TGTGCCAGCAGCGGTAACTTCGGACGGAACTATGGCTACACCTTC

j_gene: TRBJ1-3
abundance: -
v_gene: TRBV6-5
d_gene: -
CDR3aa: CASSKGYGNTIYF
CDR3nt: TGTGCCAGCAGCAAGGGGTATGGAAACACCATATATTTT

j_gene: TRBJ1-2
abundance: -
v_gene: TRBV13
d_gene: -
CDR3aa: CASSLGLGTGILGYTF
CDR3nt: TGTGCCAGCAGCTTAGGCTTGGGAACAGGGATCCTTGGCTACACCTTC

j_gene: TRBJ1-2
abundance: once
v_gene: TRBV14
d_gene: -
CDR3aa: CASSPLAGAGYTF
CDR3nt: TGTGCCAGCAGCCCCTTGGCAGGGGCTGGCTACACCTTC

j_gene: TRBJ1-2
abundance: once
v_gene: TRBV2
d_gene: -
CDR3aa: CASSVAENYGYTF
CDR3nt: TGTGCCAGCAGTGTAGCAGAGAACTATGGCTACACCTTC

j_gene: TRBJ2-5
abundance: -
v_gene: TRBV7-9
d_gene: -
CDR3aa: CASSSTQETQYF
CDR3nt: TGTGCCAGCAGCTCTACACAAGAGACCCAGTACTTC

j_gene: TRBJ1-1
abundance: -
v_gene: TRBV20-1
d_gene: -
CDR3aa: CSAMGGRAFF
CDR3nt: TGCAGTGCTATGGGGGGGAGGGCTTTCTTT

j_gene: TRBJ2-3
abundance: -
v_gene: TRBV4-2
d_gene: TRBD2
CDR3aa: CASSHQPSGAFSDTQYF
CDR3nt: TGTGCCAGCAGCCATCAACCTAGCGGGGCGTTTTCCGATACGCAGTATTTT

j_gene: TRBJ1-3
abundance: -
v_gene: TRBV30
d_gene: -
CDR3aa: CAWSVNGNTIYF
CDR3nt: TGTGCCTGGAGTGTAAATGGAAACACCATATATTTT

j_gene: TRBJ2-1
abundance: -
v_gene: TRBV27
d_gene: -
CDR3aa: CASRTYGLAQEFF
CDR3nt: TGTGCCAGCAGGACGTACGGTCTAGCCCAGGAGTTCTTC

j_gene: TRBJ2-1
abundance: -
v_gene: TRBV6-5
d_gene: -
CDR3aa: CASSPIRGYNEQFF
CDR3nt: TGTGCCAGCAGTCCCATCCGGGGTTACAATGAGCAGTTCTTC

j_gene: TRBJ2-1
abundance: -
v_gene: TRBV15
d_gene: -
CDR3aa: CATSILGGGGDEQFF
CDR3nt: TGTGCCACCAGCATTCTCGGGGGAGGGGGTGATGAGCAGTTCTTC

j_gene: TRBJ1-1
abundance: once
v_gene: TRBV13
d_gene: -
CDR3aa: CASTGGLNTEAFF
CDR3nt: TGTGCCAGCACCGGGGGTTTGAACACTGAAGCTTTCTTT

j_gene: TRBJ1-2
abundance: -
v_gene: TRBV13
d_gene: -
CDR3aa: CASSSSQGRKNYGYTF
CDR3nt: TGTGCCAGCAGCTCCTCCCAGGGGAGGAAGAACTATGGCTACACCTTC